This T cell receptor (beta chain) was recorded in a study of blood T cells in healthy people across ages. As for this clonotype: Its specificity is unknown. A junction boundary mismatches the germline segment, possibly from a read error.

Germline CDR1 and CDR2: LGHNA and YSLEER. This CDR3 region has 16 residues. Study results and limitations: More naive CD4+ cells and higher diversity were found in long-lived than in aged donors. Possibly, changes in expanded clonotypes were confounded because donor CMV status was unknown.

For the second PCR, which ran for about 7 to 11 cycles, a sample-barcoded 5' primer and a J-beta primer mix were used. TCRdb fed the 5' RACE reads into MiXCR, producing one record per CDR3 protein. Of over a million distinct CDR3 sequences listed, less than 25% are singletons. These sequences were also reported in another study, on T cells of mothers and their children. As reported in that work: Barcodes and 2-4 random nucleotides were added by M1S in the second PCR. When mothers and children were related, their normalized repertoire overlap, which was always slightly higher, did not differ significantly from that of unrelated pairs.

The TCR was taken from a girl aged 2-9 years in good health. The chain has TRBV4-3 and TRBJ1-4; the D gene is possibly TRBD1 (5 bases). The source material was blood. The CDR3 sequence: CTSSQEQRGPNEKLFF. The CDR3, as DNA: TGCACCAGCAGCCAAGAACAAAGGGGCCCCAATGAAAAACTGTTTTTT.